These 11 T cell receptor beta chains were sequenced from one sample in a study of cytomegalovirus exposure and HLA in healthy donors. Both 60 Vbeta primers and 13 Jbeta primers went into the PCR. TCRdb's table, derived via immunoSEQ multiplex PCR, lists solely in-frame clones and lacks some. Among approximately 210,000 clones listed, 79% were seen once. Sequencing input: PBMCs. The origin of the receptors is a girl aged 5 to 17 in good health and CMV-seropositive.

This chain connects TRBV30 to TRBJ1-2; weak D call: TRBD1 (5 bases). The CDR3 consists of 15 residues. Looked up from germline, CDR1 is GTSNPN and CDR2 is SVGIG (reference sequence). V was pared by 7 bases and J by 2 bases, with 20 bases between. The CDR3: CASSTGGPLNYGYTF. In DNA form, the CDR3 reads TGTGCCTCATCGACGGGGGGACCTTTGAACTATGGCTACACCTTC.

V usage is TRBV27 and J usage is TRBJ2-5, with D possibly matching TRBD2 (5 bases). Trimming shortened V by 4 bases and J by 4 bases, and 25 bases separated the two germline ends. The CDR3 contains 18 residues. CDR1 is MNHEY, CDR2 SMNVEV, per germline (reference sequence). The CDR3 DNA follows: TGTGCCAGCAGTTCCGACCCCTCCGGGATCCCTGGGAGAGAGACCCAGTACTTC. Its protein product is CASSSDPSGIPGRETQYF.

V and J are TRBV7-2 and TRBJ2-5; TRBD1 is a possible D gene (6 bases). The CDR3 runs 17 residues. Trimming took off 5 bases at V and 4 bases at J, with 23 bases between the two ends. The germline V gene has CDR1 SGHTA and CDR2 FQGNSA. The CDR3 coding sequence is TGTGCCAGCAGCAAAGGTGGGGGCCTGACCGTTCTAGAGACCCAGTACTTC. This sequence encodes CASSKGGGLTVLETQYF.

This sequence joins TRBV6-5 and TRBJ2-1; 8 bases agree with TRBD2. Germline V CDR1 and CDR2: MNHEY, SVGAGI. CDR3 length equals 13 residues. V lost 7 bases and J lost 6; bases outside the gene matches: 5. The CDR3 nucleotides read TGTGCCAGCAAAGCCGGGGGGGCCAATGAGCAGTTCTTC. As protein: CASKAGGANEQFF.

The V call is TRBV11-2, the J call TRBJ1-6, with 9 nucleotides matching TRBD1. The CDR3 sequence is 15 residues long. Looked up from germline, CDR1 is SGHAT and CDR2 is FQNNGV. Trimming removed 5 bases from V and 7 bases from J; junction bases left unmatched: 6. The CDR3 here is CASSGGQGENSPLHF. CDR3 coding DNA: TGTGCCAGCAGCGGGGGACAGGGTGAGAATTCACCCCTCCACTTT. The full variable domain, with the rest looked up from reference TRBV11-2 and TRBJ1-6, is EAGVAQSPRYKIIEKRQSVAFWCNPISGHATLYWYQQILGQGPKLLIQFQNNGVVDDSQLPKDRFSAERLKGVDSTLKIQPAKLEDSAVYLCASSGGQGENSPLHFGNGTRLTVT.

The rearrangement joins TRBV7-2 to TRBJ2-7, with 10 bases fitting TRBD1. V lost 4 bases and J lost 4; bases outside the gene matches: 7. The CDR3 spans 15 residues. Germline V CDR1 and CDR2: SGHTA, FQGNSA. CDR3 in DNA: TGTGCCAGCAGCTATACCGGGACAGGGGTTTACGAGCAGTACTTC. Translated, it gives CASSYTGTGVYEQYF.

The rearrangement links TRBV7-8 to TRBJ1-3; D possibly corresponds to TRBD1 (5 bases). The germline V and J ends were trimmed by 1 base and 0 bases, with 16 bases remaining between them. CDR1 is SGHVS, CDR2 FQNEAQ, per germline. The length of the CDR3 is 18 residues. The CDR3 DNA reads as TGTGCCAGCAGCTTAGTACTGGGGCCAGGAAGCTCTGGAAACACCATATATTTT. Amino acid sequence: CASSLVLGPGSSGNTIYF.

The J gene is TRBJ2-3, the V gene TRBV4-2, with D unclear. There are 16 residues in the CDR3. V was clipped by 0 bases and J by 0 bases, with 10 bases between them. CDR1 and CDR2 (germline): LGHNA, YNFKEQ. DNA for the CDR3: TGTGCCAGCAGCCAAGAGCCATCTATTAGCACAGATACGCAGTATTTT. This codes for CASSQEPSISTDTQYF.

This chain uses TRBV6-5 with TRBJ1-4; 9 nucleotides agree with TRBD1. With V trimmed by 2 bases and J by 7 bases, 5 bases remained unmatched. The germline V gene encodes CDR1 MNHEY and CDR2 SVGAGI. This CDR3 has 15 residues. CDR3 DNA: TGTGCCAGCAGTTACATTACAGGGGGCGGTGAAAAACTGTTTTTT. Encoded protein: CASSYITGGGEKLFF.

The chain links TRBV5-5 to TRBJ1-2, with TRBD1 identical over 8 bases. CDR3 size: 17 residues. Germline-derived CDR1 and CDR2 are SGHKS and YYEKEE (reference sequence). J was trimmed by 2 bases and V by 2 bases; bases with no gene match: 11. The CDR3 spells CASSFRPDGQGNYGYTF. The CDR3 DNA reads TGTGCCAGCAGCTTCCGCCCAGATGGACAGGGAAACTATGGCTACACCTTC.

The gene calls are TRBV5-1 and TRBJ1-1; possibly TRBD1 for D (5 bases). The V end was cut by 0 bases, the J end by 4 bases, with 13 bases between. CDR3 size: 15 residues. CDR1 SGHRS and CDR2 YFSETQ come from the germline V gene. The DNA for the CDR3 is TGCGCCAGCAGCTTGGCCCGTTCGGGGGGCACTGAAGCTTTCTTT. Its translation is CASSLARSGGTEAFF.